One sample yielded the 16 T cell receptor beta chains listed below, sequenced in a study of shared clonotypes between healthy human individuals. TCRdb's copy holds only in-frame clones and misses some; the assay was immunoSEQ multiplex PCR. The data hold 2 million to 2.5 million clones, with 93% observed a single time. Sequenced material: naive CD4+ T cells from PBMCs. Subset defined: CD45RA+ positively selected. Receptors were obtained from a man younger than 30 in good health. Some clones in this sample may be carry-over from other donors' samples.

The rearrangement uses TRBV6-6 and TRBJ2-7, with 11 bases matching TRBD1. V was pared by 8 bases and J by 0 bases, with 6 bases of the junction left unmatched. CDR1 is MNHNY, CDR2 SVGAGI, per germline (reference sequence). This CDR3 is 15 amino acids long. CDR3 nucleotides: TGTGCCAGCGGGACAGGGGGTCCGAGCTCCTACGAGCAGTACTTC. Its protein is CASGTGGPSSYEQYF.

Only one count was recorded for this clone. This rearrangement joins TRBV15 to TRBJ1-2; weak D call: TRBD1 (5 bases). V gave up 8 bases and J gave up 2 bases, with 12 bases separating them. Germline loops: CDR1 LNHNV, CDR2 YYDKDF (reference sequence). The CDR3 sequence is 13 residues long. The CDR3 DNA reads TGTGCCACCTCCGGGGGGACCAACTATGGCTACACCTTC. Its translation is CATSGGTNYGYTF.

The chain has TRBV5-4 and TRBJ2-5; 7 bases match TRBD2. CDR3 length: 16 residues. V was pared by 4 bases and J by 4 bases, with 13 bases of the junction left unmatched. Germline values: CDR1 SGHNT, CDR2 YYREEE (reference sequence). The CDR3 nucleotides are TGTGCCAGCAGCCCCTCTCGTGGGAGGGCCGCAGAGACCCAGTACTTC. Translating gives CASSPSRGRAAETQYF.

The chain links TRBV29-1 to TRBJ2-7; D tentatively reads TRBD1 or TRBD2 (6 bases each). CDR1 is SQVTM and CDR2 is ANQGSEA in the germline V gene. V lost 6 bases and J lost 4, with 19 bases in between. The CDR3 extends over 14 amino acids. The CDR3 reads CSVVGGGGGYEQYF. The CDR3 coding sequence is TGCAGCGTCGTAGGTGGAGGAGGGGGTTACGAGCAGTACTTC.

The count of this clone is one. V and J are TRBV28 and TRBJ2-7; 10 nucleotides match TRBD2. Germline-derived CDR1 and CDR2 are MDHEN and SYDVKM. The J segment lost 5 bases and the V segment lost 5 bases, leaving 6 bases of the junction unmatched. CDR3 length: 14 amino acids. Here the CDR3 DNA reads TGTGCCAGCAGTCACGGGACTAGCGTTCACGAGCAGTACTTC. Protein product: CASSHGTSVHEQYF.

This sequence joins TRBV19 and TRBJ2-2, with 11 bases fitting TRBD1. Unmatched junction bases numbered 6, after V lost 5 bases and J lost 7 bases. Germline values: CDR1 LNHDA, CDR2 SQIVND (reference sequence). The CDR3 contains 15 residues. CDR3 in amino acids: CASSPRTGGSGELFF. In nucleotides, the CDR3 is TGTGCCAGTAGTCCGCGGACAGGGGGCAGCGGGGAGCTGTTTTTT. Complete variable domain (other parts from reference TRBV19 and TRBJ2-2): DGGITQSPKYLFRKEGQNVTLSCEQNLNHDAMYWYRQDPGQGLRLIYYSQIVNDFQKGDIAEGYSVSREKKESFPLTVTSAQKNPTAFYLCASSPRTGGSGELFFGEGSRLTVL.

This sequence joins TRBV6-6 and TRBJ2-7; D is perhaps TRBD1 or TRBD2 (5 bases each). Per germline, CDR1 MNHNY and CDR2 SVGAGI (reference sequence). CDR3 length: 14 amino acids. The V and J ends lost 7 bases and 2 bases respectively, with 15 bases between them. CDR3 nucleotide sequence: TGTGCCAGCACCACCGGGACGTACGCCTACGAGCAGTACTTC. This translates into CASTTGTYAYEQYF.

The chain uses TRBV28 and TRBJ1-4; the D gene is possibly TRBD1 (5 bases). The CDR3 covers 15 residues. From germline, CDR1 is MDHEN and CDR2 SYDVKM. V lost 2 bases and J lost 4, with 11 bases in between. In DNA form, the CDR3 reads TGTGCCAGCAGTTTAACCCGACAGTTTAATGAAAAACTGTTTTTT. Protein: CASSLTRQFNEKLFF.

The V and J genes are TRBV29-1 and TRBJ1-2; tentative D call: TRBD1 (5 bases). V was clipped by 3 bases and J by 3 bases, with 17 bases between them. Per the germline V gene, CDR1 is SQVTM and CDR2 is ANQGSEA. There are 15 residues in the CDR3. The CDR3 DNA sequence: TGCAGCGTTGACTCCGGTGGGGCGGGGGACTATGGCTACACCTTC. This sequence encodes CSVDSGGAGDYGYTF. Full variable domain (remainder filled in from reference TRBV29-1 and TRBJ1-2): SAVISQKPSRDICQRGTSLTIQCQVDSQVTMMFWYRQQPGQSLTLIATANQGSEATYESGFVIDKFPISRPNLTFSTLTVSNMSPEDSSIYLCSVDSGGAGDYGYTFGSGTRLTVV.

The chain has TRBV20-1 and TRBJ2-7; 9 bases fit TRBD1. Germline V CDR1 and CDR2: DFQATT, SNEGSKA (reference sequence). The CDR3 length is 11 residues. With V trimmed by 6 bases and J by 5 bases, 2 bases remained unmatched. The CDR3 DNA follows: TGCAGTGCGCGACAGGGGGACGAGCAGTACTTC. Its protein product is CSARQGDEQYF.

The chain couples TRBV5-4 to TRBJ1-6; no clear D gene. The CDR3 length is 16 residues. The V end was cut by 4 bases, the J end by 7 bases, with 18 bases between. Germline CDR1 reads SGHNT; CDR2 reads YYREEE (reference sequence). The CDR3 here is CASSRNKGKGNSPLHF. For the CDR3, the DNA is TGTGCCAGCAGCAGAAACAAGGGCAAGGGAAATTCACCCCTCCACTTT.

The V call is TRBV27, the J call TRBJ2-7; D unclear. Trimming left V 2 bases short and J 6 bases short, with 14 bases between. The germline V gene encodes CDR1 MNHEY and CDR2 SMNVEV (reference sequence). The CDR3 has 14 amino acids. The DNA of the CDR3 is TGTGCCAGCAGTTTACCCGGGCCGAGGAGCGAGCAGTACTTC. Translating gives CASSLPGPRSEQYF.

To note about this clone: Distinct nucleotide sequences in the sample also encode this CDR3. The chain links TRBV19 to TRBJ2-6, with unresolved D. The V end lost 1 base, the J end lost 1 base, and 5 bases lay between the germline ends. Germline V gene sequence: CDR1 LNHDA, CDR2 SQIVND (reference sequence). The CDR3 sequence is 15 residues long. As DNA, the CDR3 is TGTGCCAGTAGTATAGGTGGGTCTGGGGCCAACGTCCTGACTTTC. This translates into CASSIGGSGANVLTF.

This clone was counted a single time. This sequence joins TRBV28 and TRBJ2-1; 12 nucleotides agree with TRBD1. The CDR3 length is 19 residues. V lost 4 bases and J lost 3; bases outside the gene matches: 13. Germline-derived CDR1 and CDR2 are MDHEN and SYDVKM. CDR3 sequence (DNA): TGTGCCAGCAGTTCCTCCGGGACAGGGGGCCCCACAAGCTACAATGAGCAGTTCTTC. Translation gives CASSSSGTGGPTSYNEQFF.

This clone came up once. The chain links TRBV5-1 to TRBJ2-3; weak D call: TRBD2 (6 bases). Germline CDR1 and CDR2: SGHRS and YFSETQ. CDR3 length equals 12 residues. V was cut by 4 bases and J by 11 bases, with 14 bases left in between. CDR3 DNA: TGCGCCAGCAGCGAGGAGGGGCGACGGCAGTATTTT. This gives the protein CASSEEGRRQYF.

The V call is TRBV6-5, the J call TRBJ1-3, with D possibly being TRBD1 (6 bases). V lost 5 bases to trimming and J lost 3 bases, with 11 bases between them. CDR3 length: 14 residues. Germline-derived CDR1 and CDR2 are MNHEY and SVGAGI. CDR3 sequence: CASSINRVGNTIYF. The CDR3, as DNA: TGTGCCAGCAGTATCAACAGGGTTGGAAACACCATATATTTT.